A single sample gave rise to the 21 T cell receptor beta chains below, sequenced in a study of neurological immune-mediated disorders. Using its own MiXCR run on the 5' RACE reads, TCRdb lists one record per CDR3 protein. Of approximately 90,000 distinct CDR3 sequences detected, 3% to 4.5% appear once; the ten largest clones hold 5.5% to 6.5%. Sequenced input: PBMCs. The receptors were gathered from a woman aged 18-29 years with multiple sclerosis.

This clonotype was seen a few times. The chain combines TRBV5-1 with TRBJ1-1, with 9 bases aligning to TRBD1. Germline CDR1 and CDR2: SGHRS and YFSETQ. V lost 4 bases, J lost 5 bases, and 6 bases stayed unmatched. The CDR3 length is 14 residues. The CDR3 bases are TGCGCCAGCAGCCAGGGACAGGGTCGGACTGAAGCTTTCTTT. This encodes CASSQGQGRTEAFF. Full variable domain (outside the CDR3, taken from reference TRBV5-1 and TRBJ1-1): KAGVTQTPRYLIKTRGQQVTLSCSPISGHRSVSWYQQTPGQGLQFLFEYFSETQRNKGNFPGRFSGRQFSNSRSEMNVSTLELGDSALYLCASSQGQGRTEAFFGQGTRLTVV.

This clonotype occurred many times. The chain links TRBV6-5 to TRBJ2-1; D ambiguous. There are 15 residues in the CDR3. The germline V gene encodes CDR1 MNHEY and CDR2 SVGAGI. V was pared by 0 bases and J by 0 bases, with 6 bases between. Here the CDR3 DNA reads TGTGCCAGCAGTTACTCTGGGTCCTCCTACAATGAGCAGTTCTTC. Amino acid sequence: CASSYSGSSYNEQFF.

Ten or more counts support this clonotype. V and J are TRBV27 and TRBJ2-3, with D unclear. The CDR3 is 14 amino acids. Germline V gene sequence: CDR1 MNHEY, CDR2 SMNVEV (reference sequence). V was pared by 4 bases and J by 0 bases, with 8 bases between. This chain's CDR3 is CASSSDISTDTQYF. CDR3 in DNA: TGTGCCAGCAGTTCCGACATTAGCACAGATACGCAGTATTTT.

This clonotype has at least ten counts. The CDR3 region is CSARGIQGRNYEQYF. Written as DNA, the CDR3 is TGCAGTGCTAGAGGGATTCAAGGACGGAACTACGAGCAGTACTTC. The chain employs TRBV20-1 and TRBJ2-7; D remains unclear. CDR3 length: 15 amino acids. Germline V gene lookup returns CDR1 DFQATT and CDR2 SNEGSKA (reference sequence). V shed 1 base and J shed 3 bases, with 16 bases lying between them.

The sample holds a few counts of this clonotype. The rearrangement joins TRBV7-6 to TRBJ1-4, with 9 bases identical to TRBD1. Germline V gene lookup returns CDR1 SGHVS and CDR2 FNYEAQ. Germline trimming cut 5 bases from V and 8 bases from J; bases unmatched to any gene: 9. The CDR3 consists of 15 residues. As DNA, the CDR3 is TGTGCCAGCAGCCCGGGGTGGACAGGGGACGAAAAACTGTTTTTT. It specifies CASSPGWTGDEKLFF. Full variable domain (rest looked up from reference TRBV7-6 and TRBJ1-4): GAGVSQSPRYKVTKRGQDVALRCDPISGHVSLYWYRQALGQGPEFLTYFNYEAQQDKSGLPNDRFSAERPEGSISTLTIQRTEQRDSAMYRCASSPGWTGDEKLFFGSGTQLSVL.

This clonotype came up many times. The V gene is TRBV7-8, the J gene TRBJ2-2; 10 bases line up with TRBD2. With 1 base clipped from V and 5 bases from J, the junction kept 7 bases outside the gene matches. The germline V gene has CDR1 SGHVS and CDR2 FQNEAQ. This CDR3 region has 17 residues. The CDR3, as DNA: TGTGCCAGCAGCTTAGTGGCGTTAGCGGGAGGTACCGGGGAGCTGTTTTTT. Translating gives CASSLVALAGGTGELFF.

This clonotype appeared many times. The chain is built from TRBV7-2 and TRBJ2-6, with no clear D. This CDR3 region has 16 residues. Germline loops: CDR1 SGHTA, CDR2 FQGNSA. V shed 1 base and J shed 5 bases, with 12 bases lying between them. CDR3 residues: CASSLELGLRANVLTF. Written as DNA, the CDR3 is TGTGCCAGCAGCTTAGAGTTGGGCCTTCGGGCCAACGTCCTGACTTTC. The variable domain in full, completed from reference TRBV7-2 and TRBJ2-6, reads GAGVSQSPSNKVTEKGKDVELRCDPISGHTALYWYRQSLGQGLEFLIYFQGNSAPDKSGLPSDRFSAERTGGSVSTLTIQRTQQEDSAVYLCASSLELGLRANVLTFGAGSRLTVL.

There are many counts of this clonotype. The chain uses TRBV28 and TRBJ2-3; TRBD2 agrees at 7 bases. The V gene's germline CDR1 is MDHEN and CDR2 SYDVKM. V shed 1 base and J 6 bases; nucleotides not matched to a gene: 7. This CDR3 region has 15 residues. The CDR3 here is CASSLLGGSGDTQYF. The CDR3, as DNA: TGTGCCAGCAGTTTATTAGGCGGGAGCGGTGATACGCAGTATTTT.

This clonotype was recorded at least ten times. The V call is TRBV5-1, the J call TRBJ1-2; D gene unclear. The CDR3 is 14 residues long. Trimming shortened V by 3 bases and J by 3 bases, and 12 bases separated the two germline ends. Germline assignment: CDR1 SGHRS and CDR2 YFSETQ. CDR3 DNA: TGCGCCAGCAGCTACCCGGGCACAGACTATGGCTACACCTTC. Translated, it gives CASSYPGTDYGYTF.

The rearrangement uses TRBV12-3 or TRBV12-4 and TRBJ2-1; D is unresolved. The CDR3 is 13 amino acids. V was cut by 3 bases and J by 6 bases, with 9 bases left in between. The DNA of the CDR3 is TGTGCCAGCAGTTTTGCGGAAGGCAATGAGCAGTTCTTC. Protein: CASSFAEGNEQFF.

This clonotype was observed at least ten times. CDR3 in amino acids: CASSLIGGGSSYEQYF. The CDR3 DNA follows: TGCGCCAGCAGCTTGATTGGAGGGGGAAGCTCCTACGAGCAGTACTTC. This chain links TRBV5-1 with TRBJ2-7, with D perhaps TRBD1 or TRBD2 (6 bases each). Germline values: CDR1 SGHRS, CDR2 YFSETQ. Trimming stripped 1 base from V and 0 bases from J, with 14 bases between. This CDR3 is 16 amino acids long.

This clonotype was detected many times. The CDR3 sequence: CSARARGVLYGYTF. CDR3 bases: TGCAGTGCTAGAGCTCGGGGGGTCCTGTATGGCTACACCTTC. The chain combines TRBV20-1 with TRBJ1-2, with D perhaps matching TRBD1 (5 bases). Germline lookup yields CDR1 DFQATT and CDR2 SNEGSKA (reference sequence). Trimming cost V 1 base and J 5 bases, with 14 bases left between them. This CDR3 has 14 residues.

This clonotype was detected ten times or more. This rearrangement joins TRBV6-5 to TRBJ1-3; the D is unclear. The CDR3 runs to 16 residues. CDR1 and CDR2 from the germline V gene are MNHEY and SVGAGI. V lost 0 bases and J 2 bases, leaving 11 bases between the germline ends. CDR3 in DNA: TGTGCCAGCAGTTACTCGAAGACGGGAGCTGGAAACACCATATATTTT. It codes for CASSYSKTGAGNTIYF.

This clonotype occurred many times. V usage is TRBV12-3 or TRBV12-4 and J usage is TRBJ2-7, with D possibly being TRBD1 (5 bases). Deletions cut 8 bases from V and 6 bases from J, with 14 bases between. There are 12 residues in the CDR3. The CDR3 coding sequence is TGTGCCAGCCAGGGTGGTTCGGGCGAGCAGTACTTC. As protein: CASQGGSGEQYF.

This clonotype was seen repeatedly, ten times or more. The chain carries TRBV12-3 or TRBV12-4 and TRBJ1-2; TRBD1 might be the D (6 bases). V was clipped by 2 bases and J by 6 bases, with 10 bases between them. The CDR3 spans 13 residues. The CDR3 coding sequence is TGTGCCAGCAGTTTACGAGGGGGAGATGGCTACACCTTC. It translates to CASSLRGGDGYTF.

This clonotype has ten or more counts. This chain's CDR3 is CASSSGTKFGELFF. The CDR3 coding sequence is TGTGCCAGCAGTTCCGGGACCAAATTTGGGGAGCTGTTTTTT. The gene calls are TRBV12-3 or TRBV12-4 and TRBJ2-2; either TRBD1 or TRBD2 may supply D (5 bases each). The CDR3 totals 14 residues. The V and J ends lost 4 bases and 8 bases respectively, with 14 bases between them.

This clonotype has ten or more counts. CDR3 loop: CASSQPGASYQETQYF. CDR3 in DNA: TGTGCCAGCAGCCAACCGGGAGCATCGTACCAAGAGACCCAGTACTTC. This chain joins TRBV6-5 and TRBJ2-5; maybe TRBD2 (6 bases). The CDR3 consists of 16 residues. Trimming took off 6 bases at V and 0 bases at J, with 17 bases between the two ends. CDR1 is MNHEY, CDR2 SVGAGI, per germline.

This clonotype was seen at least ten times. The chain is built from TRBV20-1 and TRBJ2-7, with no clear D. This CDR3 is built from 12 residues. V was pared by 2 bases and J by 1 base, with 6 bases between. Germline V gene data show CDR1 as DFQATT and CDR2 as SNEGSKA (reference sequence). For the CDR3, the DNA is TGCAGTGCTAGACTACAATCCTACGAGCAGTACTTC. Translating it yields CSARLQSYEQYF.

This clonotype has a count of ten or more. V is TRBV20-1 and J is TRBJ2-5; D gene unclear. V gave up 5 bases and J gave up 2 bases, with 15 bases separating them. This CDR3 contains 14 residues. From germline, CDR1 is DFQATT and CDR2 SNEGSKA (reference sequence). The CDR3 sequence is CSARVGLQQETQYF. CDR3 DNA sequence: TGCAGTGCTCGGGTCGGGCTACAACAAGAGACCCAGTACTTC.

This clonotype was seen many times. The chain recombines TRBV12-3 or TRBV12-4 with TRBJ1-1, with 7 positions matching TRBD1. Trimming removed 6 bases from V and 7 bases from J; junction bases left unmatched: 5. This CDR3 is 12 amino acids long. The DNA for the CDR3 is TGTGCCAGCAGGGGGACAGCCTTTGAAGCTTTCTTT. Translated, it gives CASRGTAFEAFF.

Ten or more counts support this clonotype. The chain carries TRBV29-1 and TRBJ2-2; TRBD1 aligns across 7 bases. With 7 bases clipped from V and 0 bases from J, the junction kept 2 bases outside the gene matches. CDR3 length: 13 amino acids. The germline V gene encodes CDR1 SQVTM and CDR2 ANQGSEA. This chain's CDR3 is CSGGTANTGELFF. CDR3 nucleotides: TGCAGCGGAGGGACAGCGAACACCGGGGAGCTGTTTTTT.